These T cell receptor beta chains were read from a single sample in a study of T cells in tumors after PD-1 blockade. Data came from immunoSEQ multiplex PCR; TCRdb stores just in-frame clones and leaves some out. Of around 45,000 clones listed, around 85% are singletons. Here the sequenced sample was PBMCs, taken before anti-PD-1 therapy. Every receptor here comes from a human donor with advanced basal cell or squamous cell carcinoma (not recorded which). CDR3s include the opening cysteine and the closing phenylalanine or tryptophan. The D gene is left open where the match is weak. Size values are once, few and many counts, or a class for expanded clones, and some rows have none.

CDR3 length	D gene	clone size	V gene	J gene	CDR3 DNA	CDR3 protein
16	.	.	TRBV5-1	TRBJ2-7	TGCGCCAGCAGCTTTCGGGCAGCCGGGATCCCCTACGAGCAGTACTTC	CASSFRAAGIPYEQYF
13	.	once	TRBV7-2	TRBJ1-2	TGTGCCAGCAGCACCCGACAGGACTATGGCTACACCTTC	CASSTRQDYGYTF
16	TRBD2	.	TRBV28	TRBJ2-1	TGTGCCAGCAGTGTTACGACTAGCGGGGACGACAATGAGCAGTTCTTC	CASSVTTSGDDNEQFF
14	TRBD1	few	TRBV6-5	TRBJ2-2	TGTGCCAGCAGTCAACAGGGGGGATCCGGGGAGCTGTTTTTT	CASSQQGGSGELFF
15	TRBD1	.	TRBV24-1	TRBJ2-1	TGTGCCACCAGTAGGGACAGGGGGCCGAACAATGAGCAGTTCTTC	CATSRDRGPNNEQFF
15	.	.	TRBV27	TRBJ2-3	TGTGCCAGCAGTTTAGGGTCTAGCAGCACAGATACGCAGTATTTT	CASSLGSSSTDTQYF
15	TRBD1	.	TRBV6-5	TRBJ2-2	TGTGCCAGCAGTTACTCGTACAGGGGCACCGGGGAGCTGTTTTTT	CASSYSYRGTGELFF
12	.	.	TRBV5-8	TRBJ2-7	TGTGCCAGCAGTTTGGGACGGTACGAGCAGTACTTC	CASSLGRYEQYF
13	.	.	TRBV6-2/TRBV6-3	TRBJ2-5	TGTGCCAGCAGTTACCGAGGGACAGAGACCCAGTACTTC	CASSYRGTETQYF
13	.	.	TRBV3-1/TRBV3-2	TRBJ1-1	TGTGCCAGCAGCCACCAACAGGACACTGAAGCTTTCTTT	CASSHQQDTEAFF
13	TRBD1	.	TRBV5-1	TRBJ1-4	TGCGCCAGCAGCTTAACAGGGGAGGAAAAACTGTTTTTT	CASSLTGEEKLFF
14	.	.	TRBV3-1/TRBV3-2	TRBJ2-5	TGTGCCAGCAGCCAATGGACCCCGGGGGAGACCCAGTACTTC	CASSQWTPGETQYF
14	.	.	TRBV5-6	TRBJ2-4	TGTGCCAGCAGCGTCGCGGGGGCCAAAAACATTCAGTACTTC	CASSVAGAKNIQYF
13	.	.	TRBV27	TRBJ1-1	TGTGCCAGCAGTAGCAGGGAGAGCACTGAAGCTTTCTTT	CASSSRESTEAFF
17	.	.	TRBV12-1	TRBJ2-6	TGTGCCAGCAGCACGGGATTTCGGATGTCTGGGGCCAACGTCCTGACTTTC	CASSTGFRMSGANVLTF
14	.	.	TRBV28	TRBJ1-1	TGTGCCAGCAGTTTCCACGACAGCAACACTGAAGCTTTCTTT	CASSFHDSNTEAFF
13	TRBD1	.	TRBV7-3	TRBJ1-1	TGTGCCAGCAGCCTACAGGGGGCAACTGAAGCTTTCTTT	CASSLQGATEAFF
15	TRBD1	.	TRBV29-1	TRBJ1-5	TGCAGCGTTGTCGGCCAGGGGGACCCCAATCAGCCCCAGCATTTT	CSVVGQGDPNQPQHF
13	TRBD1	.	TRBV9	TRBJ1-2	TGTGCCAGCAGCGAGGGACAGGGTGTCGGCTACACCTTC	CASSEGQGVGYTF
22	TRBD2	few	TRBV20-1	TRBJ2-3	TGCAGTGCTAGTTCAATGAGGGGCCTAGCGGGGGGGCAGTTTAGTATCACAGATACGCAGTATTTT	CSASSMRGLAGGQFSITDTQYF
14	TRBD2	.	TRBV19	TRBJ2-5	TGTGCCAGTAGTATAGTCGGGGAGGGTGGGGCCCAGTACTTC	CASSIVGEGGAQYF
11	.	.	TRBV28	TRBJ2-1	TGTGCCAGCAGTTTAGGACCCTCTTGGTTCTTC	CASSLGPSWFF
14	.	.	TRBV15	TRBJ1-1	TGTGCCACCAGCAGAGGGGACATGAACACTGAAGCTTTCTTT	CATSRGDMNTEAFF
11	.	.	TRBV10-3	TRBJ2-1	TGTGCCATCAGTGATGGGTGGGAGCAGTTCTTC	CAISDGWEQFF
12	.	.	TRBV2	TRBJ2-1	TGTGCCAGCAACCAAGACCGGGACTCAGGATTCTTC	CASNQDRDSGFF
15	TRBD2	few	TRBV15	TRBJ2-5	TGTGCCACCAGCAAACAGGTCACGGGAGGGGAGACCCAGTACTTC	CATSKQVTGGETQYF
15	TRBD1	.	TRBV7-2	TRBJ2-1	TGTGCCAGCAGCTTTACCCCTCAGGGGGTCAATGAGCAGTTCTTC	CASSFTPQGVNEQFF
14	TRBD2	.	TRBV7-8	TRBJ2-5	TGTGCCAGCAGCTCTTGGACTAGTGGAGAGACCCAGTACTTC	CASSSWTSGETQYF
14	TRBD1	once	TRBV6-5	TRBJ1-4	TGTGCCAGCAAGAGGACAGGAACTAATGAAAAACTGTTTTTT	CASKRTGTNEKLFF
14	.	.	TRBV6-5	TRBJ1-2	TGTGCCAGCAGTAGGGGGGGGCAGAACTATGGCTACACCTTC	CASSRGGQNYGYTF
15	.	.	TRBV7-3	TRBJ2-2	TGTGCCAGCAGCTTAGTTGGGGACAACACCGGGGAGCTGTTTTTT	CASSLVGDNTGELFF
15	.	.	TRBV27	TRBJ2-2	TGTGCCAGCAGTGAAGGGGAATTTTACACCGGGGAGCTGTTTTTT	CASSEGEFYTGELFF
15	.	once	TRBV6-1	TRBJ2-7	TGTGCCAGCAGTGAGGGGCGTCAGGTTTACTACGAGCAGTACTTC	CASSEGRQVYYEQYF
14	.	.	TRBV5-1	TRBJ1-1	TGCGCCAGCAGCTACAAAACGACAGACACTGAAGCTTTCTTT	CASSYKTTDTEAFF
16	.	.	TRBV28	TRBJ1-5	TGTGCCAGCAGCAGCACCGGGACCCGAGGCAATCAGCCCCAGCATTTT	CASSSTGTRGNQPQHF
11	.	.	TRBV28	TRBJ1-1	TGTGCCAGCAGTATGTACACTGAAGCTTTCTTT	CASSMYTEAFF
15	.	.	TRBV7-2	TRBJ2-7	TGTGCCAGCAGCTTAAGGGGAGGAGGTCGGGACGAGCAGTACTTC	CASSLRGGGRDEQYF
15	TRBD2	.	TRBV7-2	TRBJ2-4	TGTGCCAGCAGCTTAGCGTCGGGGGGTGGAAACATTCAGTACTTC	CASSLASGGGNIQYF
13	TRBD2	.	TRBV5-1	TRBJ2-7	TGCGCCAGCAGCCGGGGGGGGGCCTACGAGCAGTACTTC	CASSRGGAYEQYF
14	.	.	TRBV19	TRBJ1-2	TGTGCCAGTACCACCGGGCAAATTAACTATGGCTACACCTTC	CASTTGQINYGYTF
16	TRBD2	.	TRBV14	TRBJ2-3	TGTGCCAGCAGCCAGGGACTAGCGGGAGGCACAGATACGCAGTATTTT	CASSQGLAGGTDTQYF
12	.	.	TRBV28	TRBJ1-1	TGTGCCAGCAGTCCCCTCCTTCGGGAAGCTTTCTTT	CASSPLLREAFF
15	.	once	TRBV2	TRBJ1-5	TGTGCCAGCAGTGGAGGGGTGTATAGCAATCAGCCCCAGCATTTT	CASSGGVYSNQPQHF
15	.	.	TRBV3-1/TRBV3-2	TRBJ1-2	TGTGCCAGCAGCCAAGATTTCCAGGGAGGCTATGGCTACACCTTC	CASSQDFQGGYGYTF
14	.	.	TRBV7-6	TRBJ2-1	TGTGCCAGCAGCTTGCAGGGCTTCGTGAATGAGCAGTTCTTC	CASSLQGFVNEQFF
12	.	.	TRBV12-3/TRBV12-4	TRBJ1-1	TGTGCCAGCAGTTGGGGGCGGTTCGAAACTTTCTTT	CASSWGRFETFF
11	.	.	TRBV24-1	TRBJ2-1	TGTGCCACCACCAGAGGGAATGAGCAGTTCTTC	CATTRGNEQFF
15	.	.	TRBV19	TRBJ1-4	TGTGCCAGTAGTACGAACAGTGCAACTAATGAAAAACTGTTTTTT	CASSTNSATNEKLFF
15	.	.	TRBV9	TRBJ2-5	TGTGCCAGCAGCGTAGCCTTCTCGGCCGCCGGGACCCAGTACTTC	CASSVAFSAAGTQYF
14	.	.	TRBV5-1	TRBJ2-2	TGCGCCAGCAGCTTGGCAGGTACCACCGGGGAGCTGTTTTTT	CASSLAGTTGELFF
11	.	.	TRBV11-3	TRBJ2-2	TGTGCCAGCGAGGAGTACGGGGAGCTGTTTTTT	CASEEYGELFF
12	.	.	TRBV2	TRBJ1-2	TGTGCCAGCAGAGGGACTAACTATGGCTACACCTTC	CASRGTNYGYTF
14	.	.	TRBV7-8	TRBJ1-2	TGTGCCAGCATCTCGACACCCTCAATCGATGGCTACACCTTC	CASISTPSIDGYTF
14	.	.	TRBV5-4	TRBJ2-5	TGTGCCAGCAGCACTAAAGGACTCTTGGAGACCCAGTACTTC	CASSTKGLLETQYF
15	TRBD2	.	TRBV5-1	TRBJ2-5	TGCGCCAGCAGCATAGGTAGCGGGAGCCAGGAGACCCAGTACTTC	CASSIGSGSQETQYF
15	TRBD2	once	TRBV24-1	TRBJ2-3	TGTGCCACCGCCGGGGAACTAGCGGGAGTTGGGACGCAGTATTTT	CATAGELAGVGTQYF
15	TRBD1	few	TRBV4-2	TRBJ1-1	TGTGCCAGCAGCCATATAGGACAGGGGAACACTGAAGCTTTCTTT	CASSHIGQGNTEAFF
16	TRBD2	medium-sized	TRBV11-3	TRBJ2-1	TGTGCCAGCAGCTTAGTAGCCCTAGCGGGACCCCCGGAGCAGTTCTTC	CASSLVALAGPPEQFF
15	.	.	TRBV19	TRBJ2-3	TGTGCCAGTAGTAGGGTAGCGGAAATCACAGATACGCAGTATTTT	CASSRVAEITDTQYF
15	TRBD1	few	TRBV28	TRBJ2-1	TGTGCCAGCAGAAGGGGGACAGGGGGTTTCTACGAGCAGTTCTTC	CASRRGTGGFYEQFF